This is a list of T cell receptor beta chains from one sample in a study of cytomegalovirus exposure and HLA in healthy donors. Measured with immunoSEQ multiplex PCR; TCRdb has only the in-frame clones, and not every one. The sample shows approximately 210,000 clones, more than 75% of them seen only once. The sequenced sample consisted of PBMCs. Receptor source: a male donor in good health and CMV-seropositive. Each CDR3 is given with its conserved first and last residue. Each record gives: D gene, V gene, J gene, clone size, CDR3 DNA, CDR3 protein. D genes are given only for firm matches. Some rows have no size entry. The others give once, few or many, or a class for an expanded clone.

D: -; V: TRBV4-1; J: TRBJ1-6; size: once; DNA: TGCGCCAGCAGCCAAGATCCGGTCGCGGGTAGCTCCTATAATTCACCCCTCCACTTT; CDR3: CASSQDPVAGSSYNSPLHF
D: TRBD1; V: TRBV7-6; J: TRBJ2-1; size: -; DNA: TGTGCCAGCAGCTTGGAGACAGGGGCCTCCTACAATGAGCAGTTCTTC; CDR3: CASSLETGASYNEQFF
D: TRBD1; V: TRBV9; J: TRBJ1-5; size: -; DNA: TGTGCCAGCAGCGTCGGACAGGATCCCCAGCCCCAGCATTTT; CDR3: CASSVGQDPQPQHF
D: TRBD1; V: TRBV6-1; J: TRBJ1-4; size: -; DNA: TGTGCCAGCACCGGACAGGGGGCGACTAATGAAAAACTGTTTTTT; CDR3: CASTGQGATNEKLFF
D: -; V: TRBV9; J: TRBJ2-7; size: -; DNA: TGTGCCAGCAGCTCCCGGCCGGAGGGGTACGAGCAGTACTTC; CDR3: CASSSRPEGYEQYF
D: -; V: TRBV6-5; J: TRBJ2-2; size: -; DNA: TGTGCCAGCAGTTTGTACCTGAGCCACACCGGGGAGCTGTTTTTT; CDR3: CASSLYLSHTGELFF
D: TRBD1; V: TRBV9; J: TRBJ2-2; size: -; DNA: TGTGCCAGCAGCCCCGGACAGGGTATCACCGGGGAGCTGTTTTTT; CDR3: CASSPGQGITGELFF
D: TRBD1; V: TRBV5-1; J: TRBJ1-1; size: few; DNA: TGCGCCAGCGGACAGGGTTTGAACACTGAAGCTTTCTTT; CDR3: CASGQGLNTEAFF
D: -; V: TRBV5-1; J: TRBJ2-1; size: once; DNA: TGCGCCAGCAGCTTAATCTTACCGAGGCGGGGGCGCAATGAGCAGTTCTTC; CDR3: CASSLILPRRGRNEQFF
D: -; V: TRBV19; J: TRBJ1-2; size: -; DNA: TGTGCCAGTAGTATGCGTGGTGTTGACTATGGCTACACCTTC; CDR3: CASSMRGVDYGYTF
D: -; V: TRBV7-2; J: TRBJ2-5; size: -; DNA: TGTGCCAGCACCTTACGCAGCGGAGGGACTGACAGAGAGACCCAGTACTTC; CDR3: CASTLRSGGTDRETQYF
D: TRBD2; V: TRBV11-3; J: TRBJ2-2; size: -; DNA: TGTGCCAGCAGCTTATATTCTAGCGGAGGCACCGGGGAGCTGTTTTTT; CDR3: CASSLYSSGGTGELFF
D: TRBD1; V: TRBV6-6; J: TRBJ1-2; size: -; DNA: TGTGCCAGCAGACGCGGACAGGGGGACTATGGCTACACCTTC; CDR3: CASRRGQGDYGYTF
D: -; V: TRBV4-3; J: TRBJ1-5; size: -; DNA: TGCGCCAGCAGCCAAGAAGCCGGGGGGGGCGTCGGGGTGGTTCGGGAGCCCCAGCATTTT; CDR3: CASSQEAGGGVGVVREPQHF
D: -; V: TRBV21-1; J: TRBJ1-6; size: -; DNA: TGTGCCAGCAGCAAAGCACCACGGGGACAGCTAATTTCACCCCTCCACTTT; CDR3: CASSKAPRGQLISPLHF
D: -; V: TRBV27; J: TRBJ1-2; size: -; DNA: TGTGCCAGCACCGCTTTAAGAGAGTCCGGGAACTATGGCTACACCTTC; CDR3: CASTALRESGNYGYTF
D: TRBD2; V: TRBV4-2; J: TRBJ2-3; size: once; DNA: TGTGCCAGCAGCCAAGGGACTAGCGAGGATACGCAGTATTTT; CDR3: CASSQGTSEDTQYF
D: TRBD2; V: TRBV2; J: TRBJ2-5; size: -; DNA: TGTGCCAGCAGTGACTTGCGGGGGGTCTCAGAGACCCAGTACTTC; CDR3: CASSDLRGVSETQYF
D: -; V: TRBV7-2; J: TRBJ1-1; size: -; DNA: TGTGCCAGCAGCCGACCAGAGGGCTACACTGAAGCTTTCTTT; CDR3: CASSRPEGYTEAFF
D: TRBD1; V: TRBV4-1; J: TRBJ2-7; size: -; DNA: TGCGCCAGCAGCGCACCGGGACAGGGTTCCGTTGGAACCTACGAGCAGTACTTC; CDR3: CASSAPGQGSVGTYEQYF
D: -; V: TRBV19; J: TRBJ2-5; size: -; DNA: TGTGCCAGTAGTATGGGGGCCTCTGGAGACACCCAGTACTTC; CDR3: CASSMGASGDTQYF
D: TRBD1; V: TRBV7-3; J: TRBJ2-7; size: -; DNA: TGTGCCAGCAGCCCTTGGGACAGGGGAGTAGTAGCGGGGAGCGACGAGCAGTACTTC; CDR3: CASSPWDRGVVAGSDEQYF
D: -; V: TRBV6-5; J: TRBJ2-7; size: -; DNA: TGTGCCACCAAATCCTTCGTGGGCCTGTACGAGCAGTACTTC; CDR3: CATKSFVGLYEQYF
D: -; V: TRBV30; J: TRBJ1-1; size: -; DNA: TGTGCCTGGAGTCGAGACACTGAAGCTTTCTTT; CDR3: CAWSRDTEAFF
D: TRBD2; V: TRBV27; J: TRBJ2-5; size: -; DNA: TGTGCCAGCACTCCCTTGGGAGGGAGGGCTGTAGGAGAGACCCAGTACTTC; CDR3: CASTPLGGRAVGETQYF
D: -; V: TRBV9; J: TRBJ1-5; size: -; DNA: TGTGCCAGCAGCGTAGATGGGCGGGGGGGTCAGCCCCAGCATTTT; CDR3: CASSVDGRGGQPQHF
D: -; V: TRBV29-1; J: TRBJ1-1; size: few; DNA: TGCAGCCCAAGTCGGGGAGACACTGAAGCTTTCTTT; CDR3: CSPSRGDTEAFF
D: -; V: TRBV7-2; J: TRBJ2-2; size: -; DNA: TGTGCCAGCAGCTTTTCGGGAGCGAACACCGGGGAGCTGTTTTTT; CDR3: CASSFSGANTGELFF
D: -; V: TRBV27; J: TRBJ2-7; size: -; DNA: TGTGCCAGCAGCTCCCGGGACACTTCCCTAATCTACGAGCAGTACTTC; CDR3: CASSSRDTSLIYEQYF
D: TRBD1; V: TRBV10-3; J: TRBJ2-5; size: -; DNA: TGTGCCATCCGGGACAGCTACCAAGAGACCCAGTACTTC; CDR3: CAIRDSYQETQYF
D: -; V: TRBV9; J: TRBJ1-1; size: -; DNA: TGTGCCAGCAGCGTAGACGCGGGGGACACTGAAGCTTTCTTT; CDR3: CASSVDAGDTEAFF
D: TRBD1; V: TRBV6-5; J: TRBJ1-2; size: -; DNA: TGTGCCAGCAGTTACTCCACCCCGGGACAGGAGACTGGCTACACCTTC; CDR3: CASSYSTPGQETGYTF
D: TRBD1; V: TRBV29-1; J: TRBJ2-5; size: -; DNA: TGCAGCCTGACAGGGGAAGAGACCCAGTACTTC; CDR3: CSLTGEETQYF
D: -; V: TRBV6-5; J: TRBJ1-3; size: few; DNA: TGTGCCAGCAGTGCGACAGACAACTCTGGAAACACCATATATTTT; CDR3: CASSATDNSGNTIYF
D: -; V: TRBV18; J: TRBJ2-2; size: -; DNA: TGTGCCAGCTCACCATTACAGGTGGCCGGGGAGCTGTTTTTT; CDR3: CASSPLQVAGELFF
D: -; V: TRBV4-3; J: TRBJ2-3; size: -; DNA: TGCGCCAGCAGCCAAGATCGGACTAGGGGGGATACGCAGTATTTT; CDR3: CASSQDRTRGDTQYF
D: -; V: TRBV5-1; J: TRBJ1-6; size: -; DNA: TGCGCCAGCAGCTTGGGAGGGACAAGCACTAATTCACCCCTCCACTTT; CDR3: CASSLGGTSTNSPLHF
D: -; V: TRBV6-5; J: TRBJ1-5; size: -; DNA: TGTGCCAGCAGTCCAACAGGGATGAATCAGCCCCAGCATTTT; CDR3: CASSPTGMNQPQHF
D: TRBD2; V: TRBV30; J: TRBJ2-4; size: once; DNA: TGTGCCTGGATTGGGCTAGCGGGAGCCAAAAACATTCAGTACTTC; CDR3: CAWIGLAGAKNIQYF
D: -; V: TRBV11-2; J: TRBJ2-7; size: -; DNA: TGTGCCAGCAGCTTAGATCTCTGGCAGGGCAGTCGGAGCTCCTACGAGCAGTACTTC; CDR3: CASSLDLWQGSRSSYEQYF
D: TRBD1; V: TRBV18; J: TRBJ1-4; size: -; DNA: TGTGCCAGCTCACCAGGGACAGGGGGTGAAAAACTGTTTTTT; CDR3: CASSPGTGGEKLFF
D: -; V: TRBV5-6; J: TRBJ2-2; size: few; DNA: TGTGCCAGCAGCCGCCGGACAGAAAGACTCAACACCGGGGAGCTGTTTTTT; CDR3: CASSRRTERLNTGELFF
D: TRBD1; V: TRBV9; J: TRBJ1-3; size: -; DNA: TGTGCCAGCAGCGGAGCGGGACAGGGATACACCATATATTTT; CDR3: CASSGAGQGYTIYF
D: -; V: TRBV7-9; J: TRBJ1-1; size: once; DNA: TGTGCCAGCAGCCTGGCGGCGGTTTCCAACACTGAAGCTTTCTTT; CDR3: CASSLAAVSNTEAFF
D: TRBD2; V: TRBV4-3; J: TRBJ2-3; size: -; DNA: TGCGCCAGCAGCCAAGATTTACTAGCGCCCACAGATACGCAGTATTTT; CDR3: CASSQDLLAPTDTQYF
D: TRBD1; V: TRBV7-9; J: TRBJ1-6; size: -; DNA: TGTGCCAGCAGCTTACACGTGGGACAGGGCGGAGCCTCACCCCTCCACTTT; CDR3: CASSLHVGQGGASPLHF
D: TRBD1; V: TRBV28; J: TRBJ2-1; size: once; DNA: TGTGCCAGCAGCGACAGGGATAGTGAGCAGTTCTTC; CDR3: CASSDRDSEQFF
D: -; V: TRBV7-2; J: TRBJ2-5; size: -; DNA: TGTGCCAGCAGCGAGAGAGGGGAGACCCAGTACTTC; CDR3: CASSERGETQYF
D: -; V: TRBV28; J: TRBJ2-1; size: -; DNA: TGTGCCAGCAGTTCCCGGAGCAATGAGCAGTTCTTC; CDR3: CASSSRSNEQFF
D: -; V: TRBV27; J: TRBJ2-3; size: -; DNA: TGTGCCAGCGCCCATGTTGTGTCCGGGGAGAGGTGGGCAGATACGCAGTATTTT; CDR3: CASAHVVSGERWADTQYF
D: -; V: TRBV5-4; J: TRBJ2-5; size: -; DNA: TGTGCCAGCAGCGGAGGGAGTAGTACTCCAAAGACCCAGTACTTC; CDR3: CASSGGSSTPKTQYF
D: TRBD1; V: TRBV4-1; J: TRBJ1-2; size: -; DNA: TGCGCCAGCAGCCGCCTAGGACAGGGCGAGATGGGAGGCTATGGCTACACCTTC; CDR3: CASSRLGQGEMGGYGYTF
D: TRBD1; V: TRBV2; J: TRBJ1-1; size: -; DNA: TGTGCCAGCAGCGGAGACAGGGCACCGAACACTGAAGCTTTCTTT; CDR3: CASSGDRAPNTEAFF
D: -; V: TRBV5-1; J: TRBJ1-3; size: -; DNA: TGCGCCAGCAGCTTAACAGGTTTCTCTGGAAACACCATATATTTT; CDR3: CASSLTGFSGNTIYF
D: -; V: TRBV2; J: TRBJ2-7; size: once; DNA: TGTGCCAGCAGTGAACTGTCTGGAGGGGAATGGTACGAGCAGTACTTC; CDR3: CASSELSGGEWYEQYF
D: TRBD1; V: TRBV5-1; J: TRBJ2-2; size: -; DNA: TGCGCCAGCAGGGTTGAGGGGGCCACCGGGGAGCTGTTTTTT; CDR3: CASRVEGATGELFF
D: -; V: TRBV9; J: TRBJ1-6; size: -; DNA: TGTGCCAGCAGCGTAGATGGCAGAATGGATAATTCACCCCTCCACTTT; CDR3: CASSVDGRMDNSPLHF
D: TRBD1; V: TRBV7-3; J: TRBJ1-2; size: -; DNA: TGTGCCAGCAGCACAGACAGGGGGTCGGGCTATGGCTACACCTTC; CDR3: CASSTDRGSGYGYTF
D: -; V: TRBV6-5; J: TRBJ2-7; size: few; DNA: TGTGCCAGCAGTAGATCCCCGGGTCCCACCTACGAGCAGTACTTC; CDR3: CASSRSPGPTYEQYF